The 31 T cell receptor beta chains below come from one sample, sequenced in a study of CD8+CD57+ T cells in acquired aplastic anemia. Using genomic DNA as the template, TCR beta VDJ and CDR3 profiling was carried out. TCRdb reprocessed the reads with MiXCR, giving one entry per CDR3 protein. Of 200,000 to 250,000 distinct CDR3 sequences listed, roughly 60% were seen once; the top ten hold about 60%. For sequencing, patients were chosen who had shown expansion of CD8+CD57+ cells by flow cytometry. The source material was sorted CD4+, CD8+, or CD8+CD57+ T cells (not recorded which) from PBMCs. Receptors were obtained from a human donor with aplastic anemia.

This clonotype was seen a few times. The rearrangement uses TRBV2 and TRBJ1-2; 11 bases match TRBD1. After removal of 6 bases from V and 7 bases from J, the junction contained 4 bases not matched to a gene. CDR3 size: 13 residues. The V gene's germline CDR1 is SNHLY and CDR2 FYNNEI. Written as DNA, the CDR3 is TGTGCCAGCAGGGACAGGGGGCATGGTGGCTACACCTTC. This translates into CASRDRGHGGYTF.

This clonotype was detected ten times or more. The chain is built from TRBV5-5 and TRBJ1-1, with D perhaps matching TRBD1 (6 bases). V dropped 4 bases and J dropped 0 bases, with 10 bases sitting between them. The CDR3 extends over 14 amino acids. CDR1 is SGHKS, CDR2 YYEKEE, per germline (reference sequence). The CDR3 DNA follows: TGTGCCAGCAGCAGGGGGGGACTGAACACTGAAGCTTTCTTT. Translating gives CASSRGGLNTEAFF.

The J gene is TRBJ2-7, the V gene TRBV7-9, with 7 bases that match TRBD1. Germline CDR1 reads SEHNR; CDR2 reads FQNEAQ (reference sequence). J was trimmed by 3 bases and V by 2 bases; bases with no gene match: 4. This CDR3 has 14 amino acids. In DNA, the CDR3 is TGTGCCAGCAGCTTATCTTCAGGGGGCTACGAGCAGTACTTC. Translation: CASSLSSGGYEQYF.

The chain recombines TRBV15 with TRBJ2-6, with D maybe TRBD1 (5 bases). Germline CDR1 LNHNV, CDR2 YYDKDF (reference sequence). V was shortened by 0 bases and J by 6 bases, with 9 bases between the two germline ends. This CDR3 region has 15 residues. The CDR3 here is CATSRELGEANVLTF. The CDR3, as DNA: TGTGCCACCAGCAGAGAATTAGGGGAGGCCAACGTCCTGACTTTC.

The rearrangement joins TRBV7-9 to TRBJ2-2; no firm D call. This CDR3 spans 14 amino acids. Trimming cost V 5 bases and J 3 bases, with 10 bases left between them. The germline V gene encodes CDR1 SEHNR and CDR2 FQNEAQ (reference sequence). The CDR3 reads CASSRTQDTGELFF. For the CDR3, the DNA is TGTGCCAGCAGCCGGACGCAAGACACCGGGGAGCTGTTTTTT.

This rearrangement joins TRBV7-8 to TRBJ2-5; D is perhaps TRBD2 (5 bases). V was clipped by 2 bases and J by 7 bases, with 11 bases between them. This CDR3 is built from 13 residues. CDR1 is SGHVS and CDR2 is FQNEAQ in the germline V gene. The CDR3 sequence is CASSLLEGGTQYF. The CDR3 DNA sequence: TGTGCCAGCAGCTTATTAGAGGGTGGGACCCAGTACTTC.

The V and J genes are TRBV20-1 and TRBJ2-7; D possibly corresponds to TRBD1 (5 bases). The CDR3 length is 14 residues. V gave up 1 base and J gave up 2 bases, with 12 bases separating them. Germline lookup yields CDR1 DFQATT and CDR2 SNEGSKA (reference sequence). CDR3 loop: CSARVPQATYEQYF. The CDR3 DNA follows: TGCAGTGCTAGAGTACCACAGGCTACCTACGAGCAGTACTTC.

The chain couples TRBV2 to TRBJ2-1; perhaps TRBD2 as D (5 bases). This CDR3 is built from 12 residues. V was clipped by 8 bases and J by 9 bases, with 14 bases between them. CDR1 is SNHLY and CDR2 is FYNNEI in the germline V gene. The CDR3 DNA sequence: TGTGCCAGCCCTCTGAGGGCGGGTGAGCAGTTCTTC. Its translation is CASPLRAGEQFF.

The chain joins TRBV10-3 to TRBJ1-1, with D hard to call. The CDR3 length is 12 residues. CDR1 is ENHRY and CDR2 is SYGVKD in the germline V gene. The V and J ends lost 3 bases and 7 bases respectively, with 9 bases between them. The CDR3 sequence: CAISDEDFEAFF. In DNA, the CDR3 is TGTGCCATCAGTGATGAGGACTTTGAAGCTTTCTTT.

The chain combines TRBV9 with TRBJ1-6; D call uncertain. V lost 3 bases and J 14 bases, leaving 9 bases between the germline ends. The CDR3 spans 11 residues. Per germline, CDR1 SGDLS and CDR2 YYNGEE. CDR3 nucleotides: TGTGCCAGCAGCGGAAGCGGGACCCTCCACTTT. It translates to CASSGSGTLHF.

To note about this clonotype: One end of the junction varies from germline; a read error may be responsible. The chain employs TRBV2 and TRBJ1-6; D not resolved. The germline CDR1 and CDR2 sequences are SNHLY and FYNNEI. The CDR3 has 16 residues. This CDR3 reads CASSLEFGSANSPPHF. DNA of the CDR3: TGTGCCAGCAGTTTGGAGTTCGGGTCAGCAAATTCACCCCCCCACTTT.

The V call is TRBV15, the J call TRBJ2-7, with TRBD2 as a possible D gene (5 bases). V was shortened by 0 bases and J by 0 bases, with 12 bases between the two germline ends. The CDR3 is made up of 16 amino acids. Germline CDR1 and CDR2: LNHNV and YYDKDF (reference sequence). The DNA of the CDR3 is TGTGCCACCAGCAGAGAACGGGGAGTGAGCTCCTACGAGCAGTACTTC. The encoded protein is CATSRERGVSSYEQYF. The whole variable domain, remainder taken from reference TRBV15 and TRBJ2-7, is DAMVIQNPRYQVTQFGKPVTLSCSQTLNHNVMYWYQQKSSQAPKLLFHYYDKDFNNEADTPDNFQSRRPNTSFCFLDIRSPGLGDTAMYLCATSRERGVSSYEQYFGPGTRLTVT.

The table lists this clonotype with a few counts. The chain has TRBV9 and TRBJ2-7; 7 nucleotides align to TRBD1. The length of the CDR3 is 16 residues. The junction had 9 bases not matched to a gene; V was cut back by 0 bases and J by 3 bases. Germline V gene sequence: CDR1 SGDLS, CDR2 YYNGEE. CDR3 residues: CASSVGEGAMGYEQYF. CDR3 coding DNA: TGTGCCAGCAGCGTAGGTGAGGGGGCGATGGGCTACGAGCAGTACTTC.

On this clonotype: The junction departs from the called germline gene at one end, perhaps through a read error. The gene calls are TRBV10-1 and TRBJ2-1, with 8 bases lining up with TRBD2. Germline-derived CDR1 and CDR2 are WNHNN and SYGVQD (reference sequence). The CDR3 sequence is 19 residues long. The CDR3 bases are TGTGCCAGCTCGACAGCCGGGACTAGACCTACAAGCTCCTACAATGAGCAGTTCTTC. It yields the protein CASSTAGTRPTSSYNEQFF.

Here the CDR3 reads CASSEEGGPGNTEAFF. In DNA form, the CDR3 reads TGCGCCAGCAGTGAGGAAGGCGGACCGGGGAACACTGAAGCTTTCTTT. The V gene is TRBV10-1, the J gene TRBJ1-1; D remains unclear. Trimming left V 2 bases short and J 1 base short, with 14 bases between. The germline CDR1 and CDR2 sequences are WNHNN and SYGVQD (reference sequence). This CDR3 has 16 amino acids.

The V call is TRBV6-1, the J call TRBJ2-3; the D gene is possibly TRBD2 (7 bases). Germline CDR1 and CDR2: MNHNS and SASEGT. The CDR3 length is 19 residues. Trimming pared 11 bases from V and 5 bases from J, leaving 35 bases between. The CDR3 DNA reads TGTGCCCTATTGACCGTTCCCCCCGGAATCGTGGGGGGGCTAGATACGCAGTATTTT. As protein: CALLTVPPGIVGGLDTQYF.

The chain employs TRBV20-1 and TRBJ1-2; D not resolved. CDR1 is DFQATT, CDR2 SNEGSKA, per germline (reference sequence). V was pared by 2 bases and J by 6 bases, with 4 bases between. The CDR3 has 10 amino acids. DNA for the CDR3: TGCAGTGCTAGAATTAATGGCTACACCTTC. Protein: CSARINGYTF.

The chain recombines TRBV4-3 with TRBJ2-7; 9 bases align to TRBD1. Losses at the gene ends were 2 bases for V and 4 bases for J; bases not matched to a gene: 6. In germline, CDR1 is LGHNA, CDR2 YSLEER. CDR3 length: 15 amino acids. CDR3 DNA sequence: TGCGCCAGCAGCCAAATACCGGGACAGGGTTACGAGCAGTACTTC. It encodes CASSQIPGQGYEQYF.

The CDR3 sequence: CSVVTGHEQYF. The CDR3 DNA sequence: TGCAGCGTTGTAACAGGGCACGAGCAGTACTTC. This chain links TRBV29-1 with TRBJ2-7, with a possible D match to TRBD1 (6 bases). Germline values: CDR1 SQVTM, CDR2 ANQGSEA. Trimming removed 4 bases from V and 5 bases from J, with 9 bases in between. The CDR3 runs to 11 residues.

This chain links TRBV7-2 with TRBJ2-1, with 10 bases lining up with TRBD2. V dropped 4 bases and J dropped 7; count of bases not matched to a gene: 7. The CDR3 covers 15 residues. Germline CDR1 is SGHTA and CDR2 is FQGNSA. CDR3 in amino acids: CASSSSSGGRNEQFF. CDR3 nucleotide sequence: TGTGCCAGCAGCTCTTCTAGCGGGGGTAGGAATGAGCAGTTCTTC.

With respect to this clonotype: At one boundary the junction diverges from the germline segment, which might be a read error. The gene calls are TRBV9 and TRBJ2-7; D gene uncertain. The CDR3 contains 15 residues. Germline V gene sequence: CDR1 SGDLS, CDR2 YYNGEE. This chain's CDR3 is CASSLQGTDGHEQYF. CDR3 DNA: TGCGCCAGCAGCCTCCAAGGCACGGATGGCCACGAGCAGTACTTC.

The chain employs TRBV2 and TRBJ1-2; no definite D call. V was trimmed by 2 bases and J by 1 base, leaving 8 bases between them. The germline gives CDR1 SNHLY, CDR2 FYNNEI. This CDR3 is 14 amino acids long. The CDR3 sequence: CASSELAVNYGYTF. CDR3 coding DNA: TGTGCCAGCAGTGAATTAGCGGTTAACTATGGCTACACCTTC.

There are many counts of this clonotype. The chain joins TRBV6-5 to TRBJ2-1, with 9 bases fitting TRBD2. V dropped 6 bases and J dropped 12; count of bases not matched to a gene: 6. The V gene's germline CDR1 is MNHEY and CDR2 SVGAGI. This CDR3 is 12 amino acids long. The CDR3, as DNA: TGTGCCAGCAGCCGCGGGGGGGCCGGGCAGTTCTTC. Translated, it gives CASSRGGAGQFF.

The J gene is TRBJ1-3, the V gene TRBV12-3 or TRBV12-4; D is possibly TRBD1 (6 bases). The CDR3 loop spans 14 amino acids. Trimming pared 3 bases from V and 3 bases from J, leaving 9 bases between. The CDR3 nucleotides are TGTGCCAGCAGTTTGAAGGACAGTGGAAACACCATATATTTT. This gives the protein CASSLKDSGNTIYF.

This chain joins TRBV7-3 and TRBJ2-3; 10 bases are a match to TRBD2. Germline loops: CDR1 SGHTA, CDR2 FQGTGA. This CDR3 is built from 18 residues. V trimming: 1 base; J trimming: 2 bases; junction bases outside the gene matches: 9. Here the CDR3 DNA reads TGTGCCAGCAGCTTAAAAACTTCTAGCGGGGGAGACACAGATACGCAGTATTTT. This codes for CASSLKTSSGGDTDTQYF.

The J gene is TRBJ2-4, the V gene TRBV3-1, with TRBD2 matching over 8 bases. V lost 3 bases to trimming and J lost 8 bases; unmatched junction nucleotides: 12. CDR3 length equals 16 residues. The germline V gene encodes CDR1 LGHDT and CDR2 YNNKEL (reference sequence). Here the CDR3 reads CASSHKTAGVGDIQYF. In DNA form, the CDR3 reads TGTGCCAGCAGCCATAAGACAGCGGGGGTTGGGGACATTCAGTACTTC.

The rearrangement joins TRBV12-3 or TRBV12-4 to TRBJ2-1, with unresolved D. The CDR3 is 12 amino acids. The V gene lost 0 bases and the J gene lost 10 bases, with 7 bases spanning the gap. The CDR3 protein is CASSLALSEQFF. The CDR3 DNA reads TGTGCCAGCAGTTTAGCGCTGTCGGAGCAGTTCTTC.

This clonotype has a handful of counts. The chain combines TRBV29-1 with TRBJ1-2; D possibly corresponds to TRBD1 (5 bases). Trimming took 6 bases from V and 6 from J, leaving 17 bases between them. The CDR3 consists of 13 residues. Germline CDR1 is SQVTM and CDR2 is ANQGSEA. The CDR3 nucleotides read TGCAGCGTCGGTCTCGGGGCAGCCCATGGCTACACCTTC. Its protein product is CSVGLGAAHGYTF.

The chain carries TRBV14 and TRBJ2-3, with a tentative D call TRBD2 (5 bases). Germline-derived CDR1 and CDR2 are SGHDN and FVKESK. This CDR3 has 15 residues. V lost 4 bases, J lost 0 bases, and 11 bases lay in between. This CDR3 reads CASSPLGISTDTQYF. Written as DNA, the CDR3 is TGTGCCAGCAGCCCTCTCGGGATAAGCACAGATACGCAGTATTTT.

This clonotype was observed a single time. The rearrangement uses TRBV5-4 and TRBJ1-6, with 7 bases lining up with TRBD1. CDR1 is SGHNT, CDR2 YYREEE, per germline (reference sequence). J was trimmed by 6 bases and V by 5 bases; bases with no gene match: 8. The CDR3 totals 15 residues. The CDR3 nucleotides are TGTGCCAGCAGTCAGGGGGGAAGGCTTAATTCACCCCTCCACTTT. Residues: CASSQGGRLNSPLHF.

This clonotype has only a few counts. The J gene is TRBJ1-1, the V gene TRBV29-1; no firm D call. This CDR3 contains 10 residues. Germline V gives CDR1 SQVTM, CDR2 ANQGSEA. The V end lost 6 bases, the J end lost 1 base, and 3 bases lay between the germline ends. The CDR3 DNA is TGCAGCGTCAAGAACACTGAAGCTTTCTTT. It encodes CSVKNTEAFF.